The clone carrying this T cell receptor (beta chain) occurred a few times. V lost 5 bases and J 2 bases, leaving 13 bases between the germline ends. Germline V lookup: CDR1 DFQATT, CDR2 SNEGSKA (reference sequence). CDR3 length equals 14 residues. The data are from a study of T cells after yellow fever vaccination. Via MiXCR, TCRdb re-called the 5' RACE reads, giving one row per CDR3 protein. The sample consists of more than 300,000 distinct CDR3 sequences, roughly 10% of them appearing once. The chain carries TRBV20-1 and TRBJ1-5; D may be TRBD1 (5 bases). The material was CD4+ T cells sorted from PBMCs, obtained 45 days after the yellow fever booster vaccination. This sequence was found in a man between 18 and 35 years old who received the YFV17D yellow fever vaccine. CDR3 sequence (DNA): TGCAGTGCTGACTCCAGGGTAGGCAATCAGCCCCAGCATTTT. Protein product: CSADSRVGNQPQHF.